A single sample is the source of the 29 T cell receptor beta chains below, sequenced in a study of OX40 agonist ivuxolimab in advanced cancers. Libraries were made using the immunoSEQ multiplex PCR assay. TCRdb took this table from immuneACCESS and kept in-frame rearrangements with V and J called. Such tables lack part of the clones; where checked against another copy, unresolved V genes explain under half of the gap, and the rest is unexplained. Recorded for this sample are roughly 48,000 clones; roughly 83% of them occurred a single time. About 1.1% of the sample belongs to the ten largest clones. The specimen comprised CD4+ or CD8+ T cells sorted from blood, sampled in a trial of the OX40 agonist ivuxolimab. The receptors originated from an adult with an advanced solid tumor such as melanoma, head and neck, liver or kidney cancer.

The chain couples TRBV6-5 to TRBJ2-2; TRBD1 agrees at 10 bases. This CDR3 contains 14 residues. The V gene's germline CDR1 is MNHEY and CDR2 SVGAGI. Unmatched junction bases numbered 6, after V lost 8 bases and J lost 6 bases. CDR3 sequence (DNA): TGTGCCAGCCGGACAGGGGGGGGAGCCGGGGAGCTGTTTTTT. As protein: CASRTGGGAGELFF.

The sample holds one count of this clone. The rearrangement joins TRBV4-3 to TRBJ2-7; TRBD2 aligns across 9 bases. Per germline, CDR1 LGHNA and CDR2 YSLEER. Trimming took 2 bases from V and 3 from J; bases not matched to a gene: 5. The CDR3 extends over 15 amino acids. DNA for the CDR3: TGCGCCAGCAGCCAAATTAGCGGGAGCGACTACGAGCAGTACTTC. Its protein is CASSQISGSDYEQYF.

The chain couples TRBV7-9 to TRBJ2-5, with D possibly being TRBD2 (6 bases). Per the germline V gene, CDR1 is SEHNR and CDR2 is FQNEAQ (reference sequence). Trimming removed 3 bases from V and 7 bases from J, with 12 bases in between. The CDR3 sequence is 13 residues long. CDR3 in DNA: TGTGCCAGCAGCTTGTCAGGGACTGGGACCCAGTACTTC. Encoded protein: CASSLSGTGTQYF.

This clone was seen once. The chain couples TRBV7-9 to TRBJ1-2, with a weak D call TRBD1 (5 bases). This CDR3 has 15 residues. CDR1 is SEHNR, CDR2 FQNEAQ, per germline (reference sequence). Trimming took 5 bases from V and 4 from J, leaving 17 bases between them. The CDR3 nucleotides are TGTGCCAGCAGCCAGGAAAAAGGGACTGTCTATGGCTACACCTTC. It specifies CASSQEKGTVYGYTF.

The rearrangement joins TRBV5-6 to TRBJ1-2; TRBD1 agrees at 9 bases. The germline gives CDR1 SGHDT, CDR2 YYEEEE. The CDR3 loop spans 15 amino acids. V lost 6 bases to trimming and J lost 5 bases; unmatched junction nucleotides: 11. This CDR3 is CASTPDRGLGYGYTF. The DNA for the CDR3 is TGTGCCAGCACTCCTGACAGGGGGTTAGGGTATGGCTACACCTTC.

The chain links TRBV14 to TRBJ2-3; the D is unclear. Germline loops: CDR1 SGHDN, CDR2 FVKESK. This CDR3 is built from 14 residues. V dropped 1 base and J dropped 4 bases, with 9 bases sitting between them. For the CDR3, the DNA is TGTGCCAGCAGCCAAGGACTCCTGCCAGATACGCAGTATTTT. Its protein product is CASSQGLLPDTQYF.

The chain uses TRBV18 and TRBJ2-7, with D tentatively TRBD1 (6 bases). CDR1 and CDR2 from the germline V gene are KGHSH and LQKENI. V was cut by 6 bases and J by 0 bases, with 21 bases left in between. The CDR3 has 17 amino acids. CDR3 nucleotide sequence: TGTGCCAGCTCCCACCAGCAGGACAGAAGAGCCTCCTACGAGCAGTACTTC. Translation gives CASSHQQDRRASYEQYF.

The V call is TRBV11-2, the J call TRBJ2-1; D unclear. V gave up 5 bases and J gave up 7 bases, with 12 bases separating them. CDR3 length: 13 residues. Germline V gene sequence: CDR1 SGHAT, CDR2 FQNNGV. CDR3 in DNA: TGTGCCAGCAGCCGGATGTTGGGGAATGAGCAGTTCTTC. As protein: CASSRMLGNEQFF.

The CDR3 region has the DNA TGTGCCAGTAGAGGGACGGGGAACTACAATGAGCAGTTCTTC. Translation gives CASRGTGNYNEQFF. The rearrangement uses TRBV19 and TRBJ2-1; D might be TRBD1 or TRBD2, each matching 5 bases. Germline V gives CDR1 LNHDA, CDR2 SQIVND (reference sequence). V was clipped by 6 bases and J by 3 bases, with 12 bases between them. The CDR3 extends over 14 amino acids.

V and J are TRBV13 and TRBJ2-2; possible D gene TRBD1, 6 bases. The germline V gene has CDR1 PRHDT and CDR2 FYEKMQ (reference sequence). V gave up 0 bases and J gave up 9 bases, with 17 bases separating them. The CDR3 is 16 amino acids. The CDR3 region is CASSLGRGRDRRELFF. CDR3 coding DNA: TGTGCCAGCAGCTTAGGCAGGGGCAGGGATCGACGGGAGCTGTTTTTT. The full variable domain, its missing parts supplied by reference TRBV13 and TRBJ2-2, is AAGVIQSPRHLIKEKRETATLKCYPIPRHDTVYWYQQGPGQDPQFLISFYEKMQSDKGSIPDRFSAQQFSDYHSELNMSSLELGDSALYFCASSLGRGRDRRELFFGEGSRLTVL.

This clone was found a few times. The chain has TRBV27 and TRBJ1-6; D is unclear. The CDR3 length is 12 residues. The V gene's germline CDR1 is MNHEY and CDR2 SMNVEV (reference sequence). The V end was cut by 8 bases, the J end by 6 bases, with 8 bases between. The CDR3 loop reads CASSVVNSPLHF. The DNA for the CDR3 is TGTGCCAGCTCAGTAGTTAATTCACCCCTCCACTTT.

This sequence joins TRBV7-8 and TRBJ2-3; D is undetermined. CDR3 length: 13 residues. The V end was cut by 0 bases, the J end by 7 bases, with 8 bases between. Germline CDR1 is SGHVS and CDR2 is FQNEAQ. The CDR3 protein is CASSLAGGYTQYF. CDR3 in DNA: TGTGCCAGCAGCTTAGCAGGCGGTTATACGCAGTATTTT.

This rearrangement joins TRBV18 to TRBJ1-3; weak D call: TRBD1 (5 bases). CDR3 size: 16 residues. The V gene's germline CDR1 is KGHSH and CDR2 LQKENI. The ends were cut back, 5 bases at V and 0 bases at J, with 14 bases in the middle. The CDR3 protein is CASSAGVLSSGNTIYF. CDR3 nucleotides: TGTGCCAGCTCAGCGGGGGTCCTAAGCTCTGGAAACACCATATATTTT.

The CDR3 here is CASSSSGGDTQYF. Written as DNA, the CDR3 is TGTGCCAGCAGCTCATCGGGAGGGGATACGCAGTATTTT. This sequence joins TRBV7-9 and TRBJ2-3, with 8 bases matching TRBD2. The CDR3 sequence is 13 residues long. The V segment lost 4 bases and the J segment 6 bases; nucleotides outside the gene matches: 3. The germline CDR1 and CDR2 sequences are SEHNR and FQNEAQ (reference sequence).

As to this clone: Germline is not matched at one junction end, which may reflect a read error. This chain joins TRBV19 and TRBJ2-5; D might be TRBD1 (6 bases). Germline V gives CDR1 LNHDA, CDR2 SQIVND (reference sequence). The CDR3 consists of 15 residues. As DNA, the CDR3 is TGTGCCAGTAGCATAGAAAAGGGGGAGCGAGAGACCCAGTACTTC. Residues: CASSIEKGERETQYF.

J is TRBJ2-3 and V is TRBV9, with a possible D match to TRBD2 (6 bases). The CDR3 spans 15 residues. The germline V gene has CDR1 SGDLS and CDR2 YYNGEE. The germline V and J ends were trimmed by 0 bases and 2 bases, with 10 bases remaining between them. This CDR3 reads CASSVEGRYTDTQYF. CDR3 in DNA: TGTGCCAGCAGCGTAGAGGGGAGGTACACAGATACGCAGTATTTT.

This CDR3 reads CASSRGDLWTEYEQYF. CDR3 nucleotides: TGTGCCAGCAGTAGAGGCGACCTGTGGACAGAGTACGAGCAGTACTTC. The chain employs TRBV28 and TRBJ2-7; D perhaps matches TRBD1 (6 bases). The germline V gene has CDR1 MDHEN and CDR2 SYDVKM. CDR3 length: 16 residues. With 5 bases removed from V and 4 bases from J, the gap between germline ends came to 21 bases.

The chain joins TRBV7-2 to TRBJ1-6; D remains unclear. Germline loops: CDR1 SGHTA, CDR2 FQGNSA. The V end was cut by 7 bases, the J end by 7 bases, with 11 bases between. This CDR3 comprises 13 residues. CDR3 nucleotides: TGTGCCAGCAAGCCCTCACGAAATTCACCCCTCCACTTT. Protein sequence: CASKPSRNSPLHF.

This chain's CDR3 is CASRMTSGSVTGELFF. The CDR3 region has the DNA TGTGCCAGCAGGATGACTAGCGGGAGCGTAACCGGGGAGCTGTTTTTT. This chain joins TRBV11-3 and TRBJ2-2; TRBD2 aligns across 12 bases. The germline V gene encodes CDR1 SGHNT and CDR2 YENEEA. The CDR3 is 16 amino acids. Trimming removed 6 bases from V and 5 bases from J; junction bases left unmatched: 7.

V gene TRBV19 combines with J gene TRBJ1-1, with D hard to call. V lost 3 bases to trimming and J lost 2 bases, with 7 bases between them. The germline V gene has CDR1 LNHDA and CDR2 SQIVND (reference sequence). The CDR3 runs 13 residues. The CDR3 region has the DNA TGTGCCAGTAGTATGCTGGACAACACTGAAGCTTTCTTT. Translated: CASSMLDNTEAFF.

The chain couples TRBV6-1 to TRBJ2-4, with TRBD1 matching 11 bases. The CDR3 contains 14 residues. V shed 8 bases and J 7 bases; nucleotides not matched to a gene: 7. CDR1 is MNHNS and CDR2 is SASEGT in the germline V gene. CDR3 bases: TGTGCCAGCGGAAGCCGGGACAGGGGGAACATTCAGTACTTC. Translating gives CASGSRDRGNIQYF.

The J gene is TRBJ2-3, the V gene TRBV7-9, with 8 bases that match TRBD1. Trimming cost V 2 bases and J 2 bases; bases outside gene matches: 6. The germline V gene has CDR1 SEHNR and CDR2 FQNEAQ (reference sequence). This CDR3 comprises 16 residues. The chain's CDR3 is CASSLRGQAITDTQYF. CDR3 sequence (DNA): TGTGCCAGCAGCTTAAGGGGACAGGCTATCACAGATACGCAGTATTTT.

The chain recombines TRBV4-2 with TRBJ1-2, with D unresolved. The CDR3 has 14 amino acids. Germline V lookup: CDR1 LGHNA, CDR2 YNFKEQ. V was trimmed by 0 bases and J by 8 bases, leaving 13 bases between them. CDR3 loop: CASSQDLGELGYTF. CDR3 nucleotides: TGTGCCAGCAGCCAAGATCTAGGAGAATTGGGCTACACCTTC.

The gene calls are TRBV29-1 and TRBJ2-1, with 7 bases identical to TRBD1. The J segment lost 10 bases and the V segment lost 6 bases, leaving 3 bases of the junction unmatched. The CDR3 spans 10 residues. Germline-derived CDR1 and CDR2 are SQVTM and ANQGSEA. The CDR3 bases are TGCAGCGTCGGACAGGAGGAGCAGTTCTTC. Protein product: CSVGQEEQFF.

This clone has only a few counts. The chain carries TRBV10-3 and TRBJ1-2; a weak D match, TRBD1 (5 bases). The CDR3 totals 15 residues. Germline V gene data show CDR1 as ENHRY and CDR2 as SYGVKD. V lost 2 bases and J lost 4, with 14 bases in between. CDR3 sequence: CAISEVVGALYGYTF. The CDR3 nucleotides are TGTGCCATCAGTGAGGTAGTCGGGGCCCTCTATGGCTACACCTTC.

The chain is built from TRBV2 and TRBJ1-1; 7 positions match TRBD1. This CDR3 contains 14 residues. Germline CDR1 SNHLY, CDR2 FYNNEI. Unmatched junction bases numbered 12, after V lost 6 bases and J lost 8 bases. The CDR3 bases are TGTGCCAGCAGCGAATTGGGGACAGTCCCCGAAGCTTTCTTT. This encodes CASSELGTVPEAFF.

CDR3 bases: TGTGCCAGCAGCTTAGTGCAGGGTGGGGAGCAGTACTTC. The encoded protein is CASSLVQGGEQYF. The V and J genes are TRBV7-6 and TRBJ2-7, with a tentative D call TRBD1 (5 bases). The CDR3 is 13 residues long. The V end was cut by 1 base, the J end by 7 bases, with 11 bases between. The germline V gene has CDR1 SGHVS and CDR2 FNYEAQ.

The chain recombines TRBV29-1 with TRBJ1-1, with D unresolved. CDR3 length: 14 amino acids. The germline CDR1 and CDR2 sequences are SQVTM and ANQGSEA. Deletions cut 0 bases from V and 3 bases from J, with 11 bases between. As DNA, the CDR3 is TGCAGCGTTGAAGACGTAAGTTCGCACACTGAAGCTTTCTTT. Its translation is CSVEDVSSHTEAFF.

Remarks on this clone: Compared with germline, one end of the junction differs, possibly owing to a read error. This chain connects TRBV19 to TRBJ2-1; weak D call: TRBD2 (5 bases). The CDR3 is 18 residues long. Germline CDR1 and CDR2: LNHDA and SQIVND (reference sequence). CDR3 in amino acids: CASSSLRASLNSYNEKFF. CDR3 in DNA: TGTGCCAGTAGTTCGTTGCGGGCGTCTCTCAACTCCTACAATGAGAAGTTCTTC.